This T cell receptor (beta chain) was observed in a study of CD8 T cells in ankylosing spondylitis (dated by TCRdb to about 2017). Background for the entire study: T cell receptor beta repertoires were profiled in healthy donors and ankylosing spondylitis patients so that disease-linked TCR variants could be found. The full study cohort was made up of 20 to 25 ankylosing spondylitis patients and roughly 98 healthy donors. Peripheral blood was sampled, and synovial fluid was also collected from ankylosing spondylitis patients. Beyond this particular receptor, the publication reports: A CD8+ phenotype was shown by the disease-linked clones, which were found at relatively low frequencies in peripheral blood. Some motif variants had previously been reported in the synovial fluid and blood of reactive arthritis patients, which suggests shared mechanisms of disease initiation. The disease-linked clones were reported as significantly enriched in matched synovial fluid samples from ankylosing spondylitis patients. Blood from ankylosing spondylitis patients appeared to be characterized by a TCR beta motif composed of about eight highly homologous amino acid variants.

TCRdb lists the instrument as Illumina HiSeq 2500. Quantitative 5'-RACE with molecular barcodes was the method used to prepare the TCR beta libraries. In the paper's pipeline: A new computational method based on a probabilistic model of VDJ rearrangement was used to identify disease-linked TCR variants. TCRdb reanalyzed the raw reads on its own, using fastp at Q25 for trimming and MiXCR for clone calling, and kept in-frame beta chains. Duplicate CDR3 protein sequences are folded into a single record with the most common DNA and genes. TCRdb, not the original authors, processed these V and J calls. Within this sample are hundreds of thousands of distinct CDR3 sequences, with 15% to 20% of them counted one time only. The top ten constitute about 0.94% of the sample. To note about this clonotype: No antigen is known for it. No qualities accompany the bases; no much larger clone lies one base away.

This receptor was identified in a male donor with ankylosing spondylitis. What was sequenced was blood, either unsorted or a sorted T cell fraction (not recorded which).

In nucleotide form, the sequence is TGTGCCAGCAGCTCCCGGCCACCGAACACTGAAGCTTTCTTT. The translation is CASSSRPPNTEAFF. This chain is built from TRBV7-2 and TRBJ1-1; the D gene lacks a confident call. V is pared back by 4 bases and J by 1 base, with 10 bases lying between the germline termini. The CDR1 and CDR2 encoded by the germline V gene are SGHTA and FQGNSA. From the cysteine through the phenylalanine, the CDR3 covers 14 amino acids. The read is trimmed to its CDR3 DNA, 42 bases read in frame from base 1.